A single T cell receptor (beta chain) is shown here with its context. Sequencing was performed with immunoSEQ multiplex PCR; in TCRdb, only in-frame clones are kept and a portion is missing. This table has fewer than 250,000 clones, 86% appearing once. V lost 4 bases, J lost 0 bases, and 12 bases lay in between. The CDR3 loop spans 15 amino acids. CDR1 is LGHDT, CDR2 YNNKEL, per germline (reference sequence). This sample was taken from a study of blood T cell repertoires in COVID-19. Sequencing used peripheral blood. This TCR was sampled from a woman between 45 and 60 years old with acute or convalescent COVID-19. The chain employs TRBV3-1 (or the pseudogene TRBV3-2) and TRBJ1-1; D perhaps matches TRBD1 (5 bases). The CDR3 sequence is CASSPLVGVNTEAFF. In nucleotides, the CDR3 is TGTGCCAGCAGCCCTCTCGTAGGGGTGAACACTGAAGCTTTCTTT.